The 17 T cell receptor beta chains presented below share a single source sample, sequenced in a study of blood T cells in healthy people across ages. Using a J-beta primer mix together with a sample-barcoded 5' primer, a second PCR was run for 7 to 11 cycles. In TCRdb, the 5' RACE reads were re-called with MiXCR into one record per CDR3 protein. Counted here are about 280,000 distinct CDR3 sequences, 25% to 30% occurring once; the ten biggest clones make up over 25%. Sequences were obtained from blood. The source of these receptors is an older woman in good health.

The V gene is TRBV5-6, the J gene TRBJ1-2, with a possible D match to TRBD1 (5 bases). V dropped 4 bases and J dropped 1 base, with 17 bases sitting between them. Germline V lookup: CDR1 SGHDT, CDR2 YYEEEE. The CDR3 is 16 amino acids. The CDR3 reads CASSMIRDGYNYGYTF. The DNA of the CDR3 is TGTGCCAGCAGCATGATCCGGGACGGATATAACTATGGCTACACCTTC.

The chain recombines TRBV29-1 with TRBJ2-5; D perhaps matches TRBD2 (5 bases). Germline V gives CDR1 SQVTM, CDR2 ANQGSEA. The CDR3 is 11 residues long. The V end lost 5 bases, the J end lost 2 bases, and 6 bases lay between the germline ends. CDR3: CSVWEQETQYF. The CDR3 coding sequence is TGCAGCGTTTGGGAGCAAGAGACCCAGTACTTC.

In this sample, this clonotype turned up a few times. The chain joins TRBV6-2 or TRBV6-3 to TRBJ2-7; 9 bases are shared with TRBD2. The J segment lost 5 bases and the V segment lost 1 base, leaving 3 bases of the junction unmatched. The CDR3 is made up of 14 amino acids. The germline V gene encodes CDR1 MNHEY and CDR2 SVGEGT. This CDR3 is CASSYFSGSDEQYF. CDR3 coding DNA: TGTGCCAGCAGTTACTTTAGCGGGAGTGACGAGCAGTACTTC.

This clonotype has a handful of counts. The chain is built from TRBV14 and TRBJ2-1, with D perhaps TRBD1 or TRBD2 (5 bases each). The J call may be mistaken, given a closer DNA end match to TRBJ2-7. The germline V gene encodes CDR1 SGHDN and CDR2 FVKESK. This CDR3 has 14 residues. CDR3 in amino acids: CASSQGGPDYEQYF. DNA of the CDR3: TGTGCCAGCAGCCAAGGGGGACCCGACTACGAGCAGTACTTC.

This clonotype was counted only a few times. The genes are TRBV12-3 or TRBV12-4 and TRBJ2-7, with TRBD1 identical over 9 bases. The V and J ends lost 8 bases and 3 bases, in that order; junction bases with no gene match: 8. The CDR3 contains 14 residues. CDR3 sequence (DNA): TGTGCCAGCCGGAGGGGGACAGGGTACTACGAGCAGTACTTC. Translating it yields CASRRGTGYYEQYF.

This clonotype was detected a few times. V usage is TRBV7-2 and J usage is TRBJ1-5; TRBD1 matches at 8 bases. The CDR3 sequence is 15 residues long. Germline loops: CDR1 SGHTA, CDR2 FQGNSA. The V gene end was trimmed by 4 bases and the J gene end by 7 bases; junction bases not matched to a gene: 9. The CDR3 sequence is CASSSGQGKGQPQHF. The CDR3 coding sequence is TGTGCCAGCAGCTCTGGACAGGGAAAGGGGCAGCCCCAGCATTTT.

The chain links TRBV6-2 or TRBV6-3 to TRBJ2-5, with TRBD2 as a possible D gene (5 bases). V lost 10 bases, J lost 3 bases, and 15 bases lay in between. This CDR3 comprises 13 residues. Germline CDR1 and CDR2: MNHEY and SVGEGT. The CDR3 DNA sequence: TGTGCCACCTGGGAGCCCCCTAAAGAGACCCAGTACTTC. Translation: CATWEPPKETQYF.

This clonotype was counted many times. V gene TRBV9 combines with J gene TRBJ2-5, with 10 bases aligning to TRBD2. CDR3 size: 16 residues. Trimming cost V 0 bases and J 2 bases; bases outside gene matches: 4. CDR1 is SGDLS and CDR2 is YYNGEE in the germline V gene. As DNA, the CDR3 is TGTGCCAGCAGCGTAGGGACTAGCGGAGTACAAGAGACCCAGTACTTC. Protein sequence: CASSVGTSGVQETQYF.

The V and J genes are TRBV20-1 and TRBJ2-5, with D tentatively TRBD1 (6 bases). Germline-derived CDR1 and CDR2 are DFQATT and SNEGSKA (reference sequence). There are 12 residues in the CDR3. The V and J ends lost 0 bases and 5 bases respectively, with 7 bases between them. CDR3 sequence (DNA): TGCAGTGCTAGAGATGACAGGGAGACCCAGTACTTC. Amino acids: CSARDDRETQYF.

The chain couples TRBV28 to TRBJ2-5, with D maybe TRBD2 (6 bases). The DNA end is a closer match to TRBJ2-1, so the J assignment may be wrong. Germline V gene lookup returns CDR1 MDHEN and CDR2 SYDVKM. This CDR3 is built from 14 residues. The CDR3 region has the DNA TGTGCCAGCCGAGGAACCGGGAGACTCCATGAGCAGTTCTTC. It encodes CASRGTGRLHEQFF.

This rearrangement joins TRBV5-1 to TRBJ2-5; D is possibly TRBD2 (5 bases). This CDR3 is 14 amino acids long. CDR1 and CDR2 from the germline V gene are SGHRS and YFSETQ. Trimming left V 3 bases short and J 2 bases short, with 11 bases between. In DNA form, the CDR3 reads TGCGCCAGCAGCTCAGGACTTATTCAAGAGACCCAGTACTTC. Its protein is CASSSGLIQETQYF.

The chain combines TRBV12-3 or TRBV12-4 with TRBJ2-5; D gene ambiguous. The CDR3 is made up of 14 amino acids. The germline V and J ends were trimmed by 7 bases and 5 bases, with 17 bases remaining between them. The CDR3 coding sequence is TGTGCCAGCAACTATGGAGCAGCTCCGGAGACCCAGTACTTC. Protein: CASNYGAAPETQYF.

The table lists this clonotype with a few counts. The chain is built from TRBV5-6 and TRBJ2-5; D may be TRBD1 (6 bases). The CDR3 contains 15 residues. CDR1 is SGHDT, CDR2 YYEEEE, per germline. V was pared by 6 bases and J by 7 bases, with 22 bases between. The chain's CDR3 is CASNPGERTSGTQYF. CDR3 coding DNA: TGTGCCAGCAACCCAGGGGAGCGGACGTCCGGGACCCAGTACTTC.

The chain is built from TRBV2 and TRBJ1-6; D is uncertain. CDR3 length: 13 amino acids. CDR1 is SNHLY, CDR2 FYNNEI, per germline. V was clipped by 4 bases and J by 8 bases, with 9 bases between them. CDR3 region: CASSGGIDSPLHF. CDR3 in DNA: TGTGCCAGCAGTGGAGGGATTGATTCACCCCTCCACTTT.

This clonotype came up once. The chain uses TRBV11-2 and TRBJ1-1; no reliable D call. This CDR3 comprises 15 residues. Germline lookup yields CDR1 SGHAT and CDR2 FQNNGV. V was trimmed by 0 bases and J by 4 bases, leaving 12 bases between them. CDR3 region: CASSLDWGASTEAFF. CDR3 nucleotide sequence: TGTGCCAGCAGCTTAGATTGGGGAGCTTCCACTGAAGCTTTCTTT.

This chain connects TRBV5-6 to TRBJ2-5; 8 positions agree with TRBD2. CDR1 and CDR2 from the germline V gene are SGHDT and YYEEEE. The V gene end was trimmed by 0 bases and the J gene end by 1 base; junction bases not matched to a gene: 14. The CDR3 has 19 amino acids. The DNA of the CDR3 is TGTGCCAGCAGCTTGGCGCTTGGGGGTAGCGGGGCCTTCCAAGAGACCCAGTACTTC. The encoded protein is CASSLALGGSGAFQETQYF.

This clonotype was seen a handful of times. V gene TRBV20-1 combines with J gene TRBJ2-2; a weak D match, TRBD2 (5 bases). CDR3 size: 14 residues. CDR1 is DFQATT and CDR2 is SNEGSKA in the germline V gene (reference sequence). V was pared by 3 bases and J by 4 bases, with 12 bases between. The chain's CDR3 is CSASLGRGTGELFF. CDR3 sequence (DNA): TGCAGTGCTAGTCTGGGGAGAGGCACCGGGGAGCTGTTTTTT.